This note documents a single T cell receptor (beta chain) sequence. Frequency alone marks this clonotype as medium-sized (0.01 to 0.1%); no count is stored. The antigen it recognizes is unknown. This entry is derived from a study of diagnostic markers for celiac disease (dated by TCRdb to between 2020 and 2021). There are 16 amino acids in the CDR3, from cysteine to phenylalanine inclusive. The protein alone is recorded here. According to the germline V gene, CDR1 reads LGHNA and CDR2 reads YSLEER. This sample was sequenced with an Illumina MiSeq. After the reads were reprocessed by TCRdb, one entry was made per CDR3 protein sequence, with no DNA. Per the sample table, the count is 350 to 450 distinct CDR3 sequences. The top ten hold approximately 49% of the sample.

This sequence uses TRBV4-3 and TRBJ2-1; TCRdb's D call, TRBD2, is unchecked because there is no DNA. The sample was either unsorted cells or a sorted T cell fraction (not recorded which). This sequence originates from a human donor. This table probably holds off-target reads from a library built for another chain. CDR3 protein: CASSQVWVAGGNEQFF.